This TCR beta chain was captured by sequencing in a study of cytomegalovirus exposure and HLA in healthy donors. Study overall: An early release of data contained 80 million to 85 million unique TCRs, which came from HLA-typed donors.

60 Vbeta and 13 Jbeta primers were used in PCR. TCRdb's copy holds only in-frame clones and misses some; the assay was immunoSEQ multiplex PCR. Found here are about 300,000 clones, approximately 90% of them singletons; the top ten hold 4%. The specimen sequenced was PBMCs. This TCR derives from a man aged 40-49 years in good health and CMV-seropositive.

CDR3 amino acids: CASSPQGRTDTQYF. Written as DNA, the CDR3 is TGTGCCAGCAGCCCCCAGGGGCGCACAGATACGCAGTATTTT. This sequence joins TRBV7-9 and TRBJ2-3, with D maybe TRBD1 (6 bases). Trimming shortened V by 5 bases and J by 1 base, and 10 bases separated the two germline ends. Looked up from germline, CDR1 is SEHNR and CDR2 is FQNEAQ (reference sequence). This CDR3 spans 14 amino acids.